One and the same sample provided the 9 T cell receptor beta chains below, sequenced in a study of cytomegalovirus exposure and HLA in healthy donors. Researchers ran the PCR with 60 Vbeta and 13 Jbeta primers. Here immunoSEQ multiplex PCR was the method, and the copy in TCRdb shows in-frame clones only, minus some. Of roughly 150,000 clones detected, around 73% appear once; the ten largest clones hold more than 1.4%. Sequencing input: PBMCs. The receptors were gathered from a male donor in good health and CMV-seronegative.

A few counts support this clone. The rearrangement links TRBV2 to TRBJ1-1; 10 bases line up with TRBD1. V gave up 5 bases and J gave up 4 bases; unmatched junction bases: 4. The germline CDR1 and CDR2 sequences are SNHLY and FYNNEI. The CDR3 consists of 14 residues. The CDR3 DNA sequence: TGTGCCAGCAGTTCTTGGACAGGGGGCACTGAAGCTTTCTTT. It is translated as CASSSWTGGTEAFF. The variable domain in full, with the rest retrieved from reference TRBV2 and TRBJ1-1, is EPEVTQTPSHQVTQMGQEVILRCVPISNHLYFYWYRQILGQKVEFLVSFYNNEISEKSEIFDDQFSVERPDGSNFTLKIRSTKLEDSAMYFCASSSWTGGTEAFFGQGTRLTVV.

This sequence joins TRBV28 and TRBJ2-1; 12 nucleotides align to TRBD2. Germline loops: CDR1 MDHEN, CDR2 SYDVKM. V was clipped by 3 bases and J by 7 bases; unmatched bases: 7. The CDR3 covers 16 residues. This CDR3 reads CASSFYDGTSGNEQFF. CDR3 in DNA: TGTGCCAGCAGTTTCTATGACGGGACTAGCGGGAATGAGCAGTTCTTC.

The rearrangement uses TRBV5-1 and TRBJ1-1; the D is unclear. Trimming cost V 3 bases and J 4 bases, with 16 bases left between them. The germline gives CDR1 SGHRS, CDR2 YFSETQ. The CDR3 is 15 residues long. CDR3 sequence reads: CASSSADARGTEAFF. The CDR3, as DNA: TGCGCCAGCAGCTCGGCCGACGCACGGGGCACTGAAGCTTTCTTT.

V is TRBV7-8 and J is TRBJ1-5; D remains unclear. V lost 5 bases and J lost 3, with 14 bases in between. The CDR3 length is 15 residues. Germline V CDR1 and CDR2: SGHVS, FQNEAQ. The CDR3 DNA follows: TGTGCCAGCAGCAACGCGGGAAGGGACAATCAGCCCCAGCATTTT. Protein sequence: CASSNAGRDNQPQHF.

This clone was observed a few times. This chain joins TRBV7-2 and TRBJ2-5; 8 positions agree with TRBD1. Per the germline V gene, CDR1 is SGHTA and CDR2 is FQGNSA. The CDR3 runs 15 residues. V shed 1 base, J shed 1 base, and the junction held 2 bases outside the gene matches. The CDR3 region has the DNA TGTGCCAGCAGCTTAGTGGACAGGGCCCAAGAGACCCAGTACTTC. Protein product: CASSLVDRAQETQYF.

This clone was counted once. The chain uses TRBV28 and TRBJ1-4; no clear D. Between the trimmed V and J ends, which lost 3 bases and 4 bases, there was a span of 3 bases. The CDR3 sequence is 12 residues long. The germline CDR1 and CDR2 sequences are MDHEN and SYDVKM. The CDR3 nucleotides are TGTGCCAGCAGTTTCCGTAATGAAAAACTGTTTTTT. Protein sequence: CASSFRNEKLFF.

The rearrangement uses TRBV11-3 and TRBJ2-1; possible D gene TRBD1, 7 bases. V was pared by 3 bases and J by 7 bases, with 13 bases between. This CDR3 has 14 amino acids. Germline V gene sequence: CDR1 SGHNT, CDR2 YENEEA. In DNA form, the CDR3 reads TGTGCCAGCAGCTTTCAGGGGGGCCGAAATGAGCAGTTCTTC. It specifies CASSFQGGRNEQFF.

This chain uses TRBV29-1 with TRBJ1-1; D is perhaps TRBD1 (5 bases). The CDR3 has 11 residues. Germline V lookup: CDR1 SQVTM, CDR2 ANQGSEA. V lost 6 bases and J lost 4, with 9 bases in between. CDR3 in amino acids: CSVLDSTEAFF. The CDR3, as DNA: TGCAGCGTCCTTGACAGCACTGAAGCTTTCTTT. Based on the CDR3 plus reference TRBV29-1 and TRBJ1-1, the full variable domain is SAVISQKPSRDICQRGTSLTIQCQVDSQVTMMFWYRQQPGQSLTLIATANQGSEATYESGFVIDKFPISRPNLTFSTLTVSNMSPEDSSIYLCSVLDSTEAFFGQGTRLTVV.

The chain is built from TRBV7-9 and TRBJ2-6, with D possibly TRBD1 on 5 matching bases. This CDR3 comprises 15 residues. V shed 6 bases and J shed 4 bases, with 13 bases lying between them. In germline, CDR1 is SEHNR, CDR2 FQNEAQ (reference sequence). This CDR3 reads CASSTDRAGANVLTF. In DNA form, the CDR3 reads TGTGCCAGCAGTACTGACAGAGCCGGGGCCAACGTCCTGACTTTC.